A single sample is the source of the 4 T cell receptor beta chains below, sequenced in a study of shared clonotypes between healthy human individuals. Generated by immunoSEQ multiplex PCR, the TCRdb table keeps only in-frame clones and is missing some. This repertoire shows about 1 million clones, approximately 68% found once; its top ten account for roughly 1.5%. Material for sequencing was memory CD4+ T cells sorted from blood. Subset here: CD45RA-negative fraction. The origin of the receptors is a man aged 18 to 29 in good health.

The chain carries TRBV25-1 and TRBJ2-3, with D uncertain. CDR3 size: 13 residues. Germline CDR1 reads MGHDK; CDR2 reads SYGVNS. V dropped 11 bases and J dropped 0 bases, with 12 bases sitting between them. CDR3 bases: TGTGCCTCCTTTAAACCCAGCACAGATACGCAGTATTTT. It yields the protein CASFKPSTDTQYF. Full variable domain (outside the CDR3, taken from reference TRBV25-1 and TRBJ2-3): EADIYQTPRYLVIGTGKKITLECSQTMGHDKMYWYQQDPGMELHLIHYSYGVNSTEKGDLSSESTVSRIRTEHFPLTLESARPSHTSQYLCASFKPSTDTQYFGPGTRLTVL.

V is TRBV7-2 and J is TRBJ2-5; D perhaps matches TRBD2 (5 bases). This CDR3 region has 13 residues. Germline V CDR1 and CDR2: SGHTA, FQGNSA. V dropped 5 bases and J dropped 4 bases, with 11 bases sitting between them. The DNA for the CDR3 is TGTGCCAGCAGCAATAGCGTTGCAGAGACCCAGTACTTC. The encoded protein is CASSNSVAETQYF.

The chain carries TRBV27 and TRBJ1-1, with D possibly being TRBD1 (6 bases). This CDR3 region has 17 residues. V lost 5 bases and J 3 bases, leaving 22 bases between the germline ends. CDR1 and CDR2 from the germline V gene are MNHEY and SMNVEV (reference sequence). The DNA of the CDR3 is TGTGCCAGCAGTGGATCAAACCCGGACAGAAGAGACACTGAAGCTTTCTTT. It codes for CASSGSNPDRRDTEAFF.

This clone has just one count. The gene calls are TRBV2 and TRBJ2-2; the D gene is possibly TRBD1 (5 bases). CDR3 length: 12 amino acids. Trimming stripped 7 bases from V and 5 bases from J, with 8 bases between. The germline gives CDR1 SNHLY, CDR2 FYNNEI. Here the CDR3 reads CASNKGTGELFF. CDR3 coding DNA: TGTGCCAGCAATAAGGGGACCGGGGAGCTGTTTTTT.